This T cell receptor (beta chain) was recovered during a study of blood T cell repertoires in COVID-19. The wider study: Spain, Italy and the United States supplied samples that represented acute and convalescent COVID-19.

In the study's own analysis: Reference gene primer amplification gave estimated nucleated cell counts. Using immunoSEQ multiplex PCR, the repertoire was profiled, and TCRdb retains in-frame clones only, with some absent. Clonal size and the V and J genes are those of that table, whereas D and trimming came from the DNA. Among around 280,000 clones, around 85% were seen once, and the ten largest hold around 2.1%. This CDR3 has 16 amino acids. Trimming took 6 bases from V and 4 from J; bases not matched to a gene: 8. CDR1 and CDR2 (germline): MDHEN, SYDVKM. This TCR was recovered from a woman in her twenties or thirties who had recovered from COVID-19. J is TRBJ1-4 and V is TRBV28, with 10 bases aligning to TRBD1. Sequenced: peripheral blood. Written as DNA, the CDR3 is TGTGCCAGCAGCTCGACAGGGGGCCTGGGTAATGAAAAACTGTTTTTT. This sequence encodes CASSSTGGLGNEKLFF.